This T cell receptor beta chain was recorded in a study of OX40 agonist ivuxolimab in advanced cancers. TCRdb's table, derived via immunoSEQ multiplex PCR, lists solely in-frame clones and lacks some. The profile covers about 100,000 clones, with more than 85% appearing a single time and 0.54% taken by the ten largest. This CDR3 contains 13 residues. V lost 8 bases and J lost 8, with 18 bases in between. Germline values: CDR1 KGHSH, CDR2 LQKENI. This TCR was sampled from an adult with an advanced solid tumor such as melanoma, head and neck, liver or kidney cancer. The chain is built from TRBV18 and TRBJ1-2, with D tentatively TRBD1 (6 bases). Sample: CD4+ or CD8+ T cells sorted from blood, taken in a trial of the OX40 agonist ivuxolimab. The CDR3 is CASQTGQTSGYTF. The CDR3, as DNA: TGTGCCAGCCAAACGGGACAAACTTCGGGCTACACCTTC.